This T cell receptor beta chain was captured in a study of OX40 agonist ivuxolimab in advanced cancers. Points from the study as a whole: Clones of CD4+ and CD8+ blood T cells grew by week 6 at doses of 0.1 to 3.0 mg/kg.

The V and J ends lost 5 bases and 2 bases respectively, with 18 bases between them. CDR1 and CDR2 (germline): SGHAT, FQNNGV. The CDR3 consists of 16 residues. A remark on this clone: Its antigen is unidentified.

Sequencing used immunoSEQ multiplex PCR; TCRdb keeps in-frame clones, though not all of them. Of more than 25,000 clones listed, about four fifths are singletons. The chain links TRBV11-2 to TRBJ2-5; D is possibly TRBD1 (6 bases). The receptor's source is an adult with an advanced solid tumor such as melanoma, head and neck, liver or kidney cancer. The sequences come from CD4+ or CD8+ T cells sorted from blood, collected in a trial of the OX40 agonist ivuxolimab. The CDR3 is CASSPPWTVLQETQYF. The CDR3 region has the DNA TGTGCCAGCAGCCCCCCCTGGACAGTGCTTCAAGAGACCCAGTACTTC.